The 25 T cell receptor beta chains reported below all come from one sample, sequenced in a study of shared clonotypes between healthy human individuals. Method: immunoSEQ multiplex PCR; TCRdb's copy keeps in-frame clones and lacks some. The repertoire holds 2 million to 3 million clones, with approximately 93% as singletons. Sequencing used naive CD4+ T cells from PBMCs. The subset denotes: CD45RA+ positively selected. All receptors come from a man in his late teens or twenties in good health. Some clones in this sample may be carry-over from other donors' samples.

This clone was observed at least ten times. This sequence joins TRBV11-3 and TRBJ1-3; D possibly corresponds to TRBD1 (5 bases). Trimming stripped 5 bases from V and 2 bases from J, with 13 bases between. In germline, CDR1 is SGHNT, CDR2 YENEEA. The CDR3 consists of 15 residues. CDR3: CASSLGGGTGNTIYF. CDR3 bases: TGTGCCAGCAGCCTCGGGGGAGGAACTGGAAACACCATATATTTT.

This chain links TRBV19 with TRBJ2-2; D not resolved. From germline, CDR1 is LNHDA and CDR2 SQIVND (reference sequence). The CDR3 runs to 14 residues. With 6 bases removed from V and 6 bases from J, the gap between germline ends came to 14 bases. The CDR3: CASRNRAAAGELFF. The CDR3 DNA follows: TGTGCCAGTAGGAACCGGGCCGCGGCCGGGGAGCTGTTTTTT.

This clone was counted between two and nine times. The V call is TRBV28, the J call TRBJ2-1, with 8 nucleotides matching TRBD1. The V gene end was trimmed by 4 bases and the J gene end by 5 bases; junction bases not matched to a gene: 4. This CDR3 is 14 amino acids long. Per germline, CDR1 MDHEN and CDR2 SYDVKM. The CDR3 region is CASSSRTGNNEQFF. The CDR3 DNA follows: TGTGCCAGCAGTTCAAGGACAGGGAACAATGAGCAGTTCTTC. Drawing the rest from reference TRBV28 and TRBJ2-1, the complete variable domain is DVKVTQSSRYLVKRTGEKVFLECVQDMDHENMFWYRQDPGLGLRLIYFSYDVKMKEKGDIPEGYSVSREKKERFSLILESASTNQTSMYLCASSSRTGNNEQFFGPGTRLTVL.

Comment on this clone: Distinct nucleotide sequences in the sample also encode this CDR3. The V call is TRBV5-1, the J call TRBJ2-3; D is undetermined. This CDR3 comprises 13 residues. V lost 1 base and J lost 2, with 5 bases in between. Per the germline V gene, CDR1 is SGHRS and CDR2 is YFSETQ. The CDR3 loop reads CASSLISTDTQYF. Written as DNA, the CDR3 is TGCGCCAGCAGCTTGATCTCCACAGATACGCAGTATTTT.

The gene calls are TRBV5-3 and TRBJ2-7, with 10 bases fitting TRBD1. TRBV5-3 is treated as an ORF (open reading frame) with a function not yet certain. The CDR3 totals 15 residues. V shed 4 bases and J 3 bases; nucleotides not matched to a gene: 7. CDR3 residues: CARSPPGQGFYEQYF. CDR3 nucleotides: TGTGCCAGAAGCCCGCCGGGACAGGGGTTCTACGAGCAGTACTTC.

This clone was detected only a few times. This chain joins TRBV28 and TRBJ1-1; D is unresolved. V lost 8 bases and J lost 4, with 17 bases in between. This CDR3 spans 14 amino acids. Looked up from germline, CDR1 is MDHEN and CDR2 is SYDVKM. The CDR3 loop reads CASGPPLWATEAFF. CDR3 bases: TGTGCCAGCGGTCCCCCCCTCTGGGCCACTGAAGCTTTCTTT.

The table lists this clone with a count of one. The chain links TRBV9 to TRBJ1-6; tentatively, D is TRBD1 (5 bases). The germline V gene encodes CDR1 SGDLS and CDR2 YYNGEE. This CDR3 contains 13 residues. The ends were cut back, 6 bases at V and 8 bases at J, with 12 bases in the middle. CDR3 bases: TGTGCCAGCACCCGGACAAGTGATTCACCCCTCCACTTT. It encodes CASTRTSDSPLHF.

The V and J genes are TRBV19 and TRBJ1-5; possibly TRBD1 for D (6 bases). Deletions cut 5 bases from V and 5 bases from J, with 22 bases between. The length of the CDR3 is 17 residues. Germline V lookup: CDR1 LNHDA, CDR2 SQIVND (reference sequence). CDR3 sequence reads: CASSWLGGRPGDQPQHF. CDR3 coding DNA: TGTGCCAGTAGTTGGCTTGGGGGCCGGCCTGGCGATCAGCCCCAGCATTTT.

The chain recombines TRBV19 with TRBJ1-3; the D is unclear. The CDR3 spans 13 residues. Deletions cut 4 bases from V and 4 bases from J, with 8 bases between. Germline V gives CDR1 LNHDA, CDR2 SQIVND (reference sequence). CDR3 amino acids: CASSRRAGNTIYF. In DNA form, the CDR3 reads TGTGCCAGTAGTAGACGGGCCGGAAACACCATATATTTT.

This clone was recorded once. The V and J genes are TRBV5-1 and TRBJ1-4; no clear D gene. CDR3 length: 14 residues. The germline CDR1 and CDR2 sequences are SGHRS and YFSETQ. The V and J ends lost 5 bases and 4 bases respectively, with 12 bases between them. For the CDR3, the DNA is TGCGCCAGCAGTGGAGAAGGCCATAATGAAAAACTGTTTTTT. Its protein product is CASSGEGHNEKLFF.

The chain combines TRBV7-8 with TRBJ2-7, with 9 positions matching TRBD2. V was clipped by 6 bases and J by 0 bases; unmatched bases: 6. The CDR3 contains 15 residues. CDR1 SGHVS and CDR2 FQNEAQ come from the germline V gene. CDR3 region: CASSRGRAYSYEQYF. CDR3 sequence (DNA): TGTGCCAGCAGTCGCGGGAGGGCGTACTCCTACGAGCAGTACTTC.

The chain joins TRBV5-1 to TRBJ2-1, with 9 bases fitting TRBD2. Germline CDR1 reads SGHRS; CDR2 reads YFSETQ. V shed 5 bases and J 6 bases; nucleotides not matched to a gene: 12. The CDR3 spans 16 residues. The CDR3, as DNA: TGCGCCAGCAGGGCGGGCGCGGGACTAGCCGCCAATGAGCAGTTCTTC. It codes for CASRAGAGLAANEQFF.

This chain joins TRBV9 and TRBJ2-3; 7 bases line up with TRBD1. Per the germline V gene, CDR1 is SGDLS and CDR2 is YYNGEE. V lost 4 bases, J lost 4 bases, and 0 bases stayed unmatched. This CDR3 is built from 12 residues. The CDR3: CASSQGADTQYF. CDR3 coding DNA: TGTGCCAGCAGCCAGGGGGCAGATACGCAGTATTTT.

V gene TRBV7-2 combines with J gene TRBJ2-3; 8 bases map to TRBD2. After removal of 8 bases from V and 2 bases from J, the junction contained 6 bases not matched to a gene. The CDR3 runs 14 residues. Germline values: CDR1 SGHTA, CDR2 FQGNSA. The CDR3 sequence: CASSVAGHTDTQYF. The CDR3 nucleotides are TGTGCCAGCTCGGTAGCGGGACACACAGATACGCAGTATTTT.

The CDR3 DNA sequence: TGTGCCAGCAGTTACTCGAAAGGGGACCCCTACAATGAGCAGTTCTTC. Translating it yields CASSYSKGDPYNEQFF. The chain carries TRBV6-5 and TRBJ2-1; D possibly matches TRBD1 or TRBD2 (5 bases each). V dropped 0 bases and J dropped 2 bases, with 11 bases sitting between them. This CDR3 comprises 16 residues. From germline, CDR1 is MNHEY and CDR2 SVGAGI.

This chain joins TRBV2 and TRBJ1-5, with 10 nucleotides matching TRBD1. The CDR3 is made up of 14 amino acids. V lost 3 bases to trimming and J lost 9 bases; unmatched junction nucleotides: 5. CDR1 and CDR2 (germline): SNHLY, FYNNEI. CDR3 residues: CASSEGQGTVPQHF. CDR3 bases: TGTGCCAGCAGTGAGGGACAGGGGACGGTGCCCCAGCATTTT.

The chain carries TRBV6-1 and TRBJ2-7; D is uncertain. Germline V gives CDR1 MNHNS, CDR2 SASEGT. Between the trimmed V and J ends, which lost 7 bases and 0 bases, there was a span of 10 bases. The CDR3 loop spans 13 amino acids. CDR3 coding DNA: TGTGCCAGCAAAAAGCGTCCCTCCTACGAGCAGTACTTC. This encodes CASKKRPSYEQYF.

The V gene is TRBV27, the J gene TRBJ2-3; the match to TRBD2 covers 8 bases. Germline loops: CDR1 MNHEY, CDR2 SMNVEV (reference sequence). Losses at the gene ends were 3 bases for V and 5 bases for J; bases not matched to a gene: 1. This CDR3 spans 13 amino acids. CDR3 nucleotides: TGTGCCAGCAGTTTGACTAGCGAAGATACGCAGTATTTT. This codes for CASSLTSEDTQYF.

Of note for this clone: The conserved phenylalanine or tryptophan normally closing the CDR3 is absent here, so this likely arose from a read error. The rearrangement links TRBV10-3 to TRBJ2-7; a possible D gene is TRBD1 (6 bases). CDR3 length: 12 amino acids. Germline CDR1 is ENHRY and CDR2 is SYGVKD. V lost 0 bases, J lost 10 bases, and 10 bases lay in between. CDR3 nucleotide sequence: TGTGCCATCAGTGAGTCGCGGACAGCCCAGTACCTC. It codes for CAISESRTAQYL.

The V and J genes are TRBV2 and TRBJ2-5; D gene ambiguous. V lost 1 base and J lost 11, with 17 bases in between. Germline V CDR1 and CDR2: SNHLY, FYNNEI. The CDR3 has 14 amino acids. The CDR3, as DNA: TGTGCCAGCAGTGAAGGGACGTGGGCTCCGGAGCAGTACTTC. Translated: CASSEGTWAPEQYF.

The gene calls are TRBV28 and TRBJ1-2; D may be TRBD1 (5 bases). Germline V lookup: CDR1 MDHEN, CDR2 SYDVKM. Trimming shortened V by 1 base and J by 6 bases, and 15 bases separated the two germline ends. The CDR3 contains 15 residues. CDR3 loop: CASSLFSGREDGYTF. CDR3 in DNA: TGTGCCAGCAGTTTATTTTCGGGCAGGGAGGATGGCTACACCTTC.

The chain links TRBV5-1 to TRBJ2-2, with 8 positions matching TRBD1. CDR3 length: 15 residues. V shed 4 bases, J shed 3 bases, and the junction held 5 bases outside the gene matches. Germline values: CDR1 SGHRS, CDR2 YFSETQ. CDR3 sequence: CASSQGAVYTGELFF. DNA for the CDR3: TGCGCCAGCAGCCAGGGGGCGGTTTACACCGGGGAGCTGTTTTTT.

The gene calls are TRBV5-1 and TRBJ1-2, with D tentatively TRBD1 (6 bases). V was clipped by 4 bases and J by 4 bases, with 14 bases between them. Germline-derived CDR1 and CDR2 are SGHRS and YFSETQ. The CDR3 runs to 14 residues. The CDR3 DNA is TGCGCCAGCAGCACGGCCCCGGACAGCTATGGCTACACCTTC. It is translated as CASSTAPDSYGYTF.

This clone has just one count. CDR3 in amino acids: CAIRDRISYEQYF. The CDR3 nucleotides are TGTGCCATCCGGGACAGGATTTCCTACGAGCAGTACTTC. J is TRBJ2-7 and V is TRBV28; 8 positions agree with TRBD1. The germline CDR1 and CDR2 sequences are MDHEN and SYDVKM. This CDR3 is built from 13 residues. With 10 bases clipped from V and 1 base from J, the junction kept 6 bases outside the gene matches.

V usage is TRBV10-3 and J usage is TRBJ2-1; 10 positions agree with TRBD2. Trimming removed 10 bases from V and 5 bases from J; junction bases left unmatched: 5. The CDR3 length is 13 residues. In germline, CDR1 is ENHRY, CDR2 SYGVKD. DNA for the CDR3: TGTGCCAGTCTAGCGGGAGAGCACAATGAGCAGTTCTTC. Amino acids: CASLAGEHNEQFF.